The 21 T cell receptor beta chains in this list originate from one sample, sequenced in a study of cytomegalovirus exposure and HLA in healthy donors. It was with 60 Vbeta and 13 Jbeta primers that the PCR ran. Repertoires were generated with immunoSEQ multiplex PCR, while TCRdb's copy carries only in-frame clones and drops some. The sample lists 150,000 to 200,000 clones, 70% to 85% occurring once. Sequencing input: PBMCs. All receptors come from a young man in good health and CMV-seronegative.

The CDR3 sequence is CASSLMGGEQYF. Here the CDR3 DNA reads TGTGCCAGCAGCTTAATGGGAGGTGAGCAGTACTTC. The chain is built from TRBV7-8 and TRBJ2-7, with D possibly being TRBD2 (6 bases). The CDR3 has 12 residues. Germline V CDR1 and CDR2: SGHVS, FQNEAQ. Trimming removed 2 bases from V and 7 bases from J, with 9 bases in between.

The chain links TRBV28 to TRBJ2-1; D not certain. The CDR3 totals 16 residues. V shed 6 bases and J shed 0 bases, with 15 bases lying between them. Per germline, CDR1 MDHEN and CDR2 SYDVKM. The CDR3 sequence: CASSLLDSRSYNEQFF. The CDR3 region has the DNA TGTGCCAGCAGCCTACTCGACTCTCGCTCCTACAATGAGCAGTTCTTC.

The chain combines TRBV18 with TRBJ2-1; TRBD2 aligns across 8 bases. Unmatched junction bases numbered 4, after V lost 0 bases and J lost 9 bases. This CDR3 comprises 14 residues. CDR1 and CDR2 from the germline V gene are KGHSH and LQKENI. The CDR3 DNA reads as TGTGCCAGCTCACCACCAGTAAGCGGGAGTGAGCAGTTCTTC. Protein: CASSPPVSGSEQFF.

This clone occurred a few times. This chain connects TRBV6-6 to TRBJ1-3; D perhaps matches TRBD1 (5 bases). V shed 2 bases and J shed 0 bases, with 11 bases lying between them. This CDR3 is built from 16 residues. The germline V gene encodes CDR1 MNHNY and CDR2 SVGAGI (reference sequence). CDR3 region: CASSYGTPGSGNTIYF. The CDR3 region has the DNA TGTGCCAGCAGTTACGGGACTCCGGGCTCTGGAAACACCATATATTTT.

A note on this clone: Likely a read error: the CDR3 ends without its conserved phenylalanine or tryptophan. CDR3 amino acids: CASSLESRTGVSSEQYL. The CDR3 coding sequence is TGTGCCAGCAGCTTGGAATCTCGGACAGGGGTTTCCTCCGAGCAGTACCTC. The J gene is TRBJ2-7, the V gene TRBV5-6; 9 nucleotides line up with TRBD1. Per germline, CDR1 SGHDT and CDR2 YYEEEE. The CDR3 sequence is 17 residues long.

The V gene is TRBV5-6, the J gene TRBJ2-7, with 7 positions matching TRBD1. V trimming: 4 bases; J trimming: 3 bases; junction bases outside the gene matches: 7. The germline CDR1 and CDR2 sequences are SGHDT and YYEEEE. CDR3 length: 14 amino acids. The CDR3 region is CASSRRTGGYEQYF. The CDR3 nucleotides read TGTGCCAGCAGCAGAAGGACAGGAGGCTACGAGCAGTACTTC.

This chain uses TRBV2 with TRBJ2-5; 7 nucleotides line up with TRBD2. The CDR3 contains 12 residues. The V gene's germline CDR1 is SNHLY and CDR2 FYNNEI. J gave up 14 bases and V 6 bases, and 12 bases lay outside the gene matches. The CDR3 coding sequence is TGTGCCAGCAGCATTGAGGGAGGGGTCCTTTACTTC. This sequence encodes CASSIEGGVLYF.

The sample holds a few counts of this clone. CDR3 loop: CASSERGVSYEQYF. In DNA, the CDR3 is TGTGCCAGCAGCGAGCGGGGGGTCTCCTACGAGCAGTACTTC. The gene calls are TRBV6-5 and TRBJ2-7, with 9 bases identical to TRBD2. The germline gives CDR1 MNHEY, CDR2 SVGAGI. The CDR3 totals 14 residues. V lost 6 bases and J lost 0; bases outside the gene matches: 3.

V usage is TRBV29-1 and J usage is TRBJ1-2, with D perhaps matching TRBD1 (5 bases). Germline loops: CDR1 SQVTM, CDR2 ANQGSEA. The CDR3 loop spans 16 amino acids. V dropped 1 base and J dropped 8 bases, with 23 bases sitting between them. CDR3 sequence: CSVEAPRGGASGGYTF. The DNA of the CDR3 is TGCAGCGTTGAAGCCCCAAGGGGTGGGGCATCAGGGGGCTACACCTTC.

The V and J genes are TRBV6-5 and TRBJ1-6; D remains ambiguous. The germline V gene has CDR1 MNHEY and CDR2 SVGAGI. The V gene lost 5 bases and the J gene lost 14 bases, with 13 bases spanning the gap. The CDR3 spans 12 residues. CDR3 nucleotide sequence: TGTGCCAGCAGTGAACGGGGAGCGGCCCTCCACTTT. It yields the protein CASSERGAALHF.

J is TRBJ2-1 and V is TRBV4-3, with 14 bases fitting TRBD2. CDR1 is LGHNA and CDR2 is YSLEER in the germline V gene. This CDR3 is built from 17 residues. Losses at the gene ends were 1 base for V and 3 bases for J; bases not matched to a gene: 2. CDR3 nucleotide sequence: TGCGCCAGCAGCCAAGGACTAGCGGGAGGGGGCTACAATGAGCAGTTCTTC. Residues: CASSQGLAGGGYNEQFF.

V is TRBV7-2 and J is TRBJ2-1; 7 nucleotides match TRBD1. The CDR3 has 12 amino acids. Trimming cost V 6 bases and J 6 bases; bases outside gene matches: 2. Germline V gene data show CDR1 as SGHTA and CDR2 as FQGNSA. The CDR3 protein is CASRRQGNEQFF. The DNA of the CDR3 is TGTGCCAGCAGAAGACAGGGCAATGAGCAGTTCTTC.

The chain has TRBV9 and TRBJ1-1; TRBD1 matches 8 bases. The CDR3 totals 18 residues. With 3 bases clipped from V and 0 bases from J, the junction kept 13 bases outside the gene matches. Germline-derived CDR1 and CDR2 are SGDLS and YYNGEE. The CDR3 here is CASSETDRAPKLNTEAFF. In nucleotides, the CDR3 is TGTGCCAGCAGCGAAACGGACAGGGCCCCAAAATTGAACACTGAAGCTTTCTTT.

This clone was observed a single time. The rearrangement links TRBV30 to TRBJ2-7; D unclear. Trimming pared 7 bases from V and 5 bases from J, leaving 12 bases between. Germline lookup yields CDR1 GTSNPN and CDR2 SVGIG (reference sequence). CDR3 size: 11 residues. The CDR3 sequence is CAYTTAHEQYF. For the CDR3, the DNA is TGTGCCTACACAACCGCTCACGAGCAGTACTTC.

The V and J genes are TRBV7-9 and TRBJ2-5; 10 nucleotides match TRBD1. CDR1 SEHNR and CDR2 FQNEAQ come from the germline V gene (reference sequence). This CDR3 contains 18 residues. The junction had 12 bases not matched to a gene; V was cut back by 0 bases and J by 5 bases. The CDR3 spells CASSLAGGTGAPRETQYF. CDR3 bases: TGTGCCAGCAGCTTAGCTGGGGGGACAGGGGCGCCCCGGGAGACCCAGTACTTC.

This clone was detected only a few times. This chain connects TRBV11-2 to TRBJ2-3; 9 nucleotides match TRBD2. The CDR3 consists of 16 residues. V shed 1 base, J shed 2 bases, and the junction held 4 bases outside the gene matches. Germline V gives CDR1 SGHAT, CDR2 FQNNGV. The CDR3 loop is CASSLVSGGLTDTQYF. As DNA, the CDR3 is TGTGCCAGCAGCTTAGTTAGCGGGGGTCTCACAGATACGCAGTATTTT.

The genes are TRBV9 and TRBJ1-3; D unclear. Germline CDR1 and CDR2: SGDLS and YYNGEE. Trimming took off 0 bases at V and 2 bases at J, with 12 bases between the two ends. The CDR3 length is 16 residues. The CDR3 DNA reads TGTGCCAGCAGCGTAGAGATGACGGGGACTGGAAACACCATATATTTT. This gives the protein CASSVEMTGTGNTIYF.

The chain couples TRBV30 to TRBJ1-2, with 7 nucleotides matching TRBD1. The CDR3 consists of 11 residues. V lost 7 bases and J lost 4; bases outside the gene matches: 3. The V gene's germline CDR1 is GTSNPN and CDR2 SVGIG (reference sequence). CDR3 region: CASEGAYGYTF. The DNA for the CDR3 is TGTGCCTCCGAGGGGGCCTATGGCTACACCTTC. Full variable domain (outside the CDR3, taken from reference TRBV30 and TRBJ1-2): SQTIHQWPATLVQPVGSPLSLECTVEGTSNPNLYWYRQAAGRGLQLLFYSVGIGQISSEVPQNLSASRPQDRQFILSSKKLLLSDSGFYLCASEGAYGYTFGSGTRLTVV.

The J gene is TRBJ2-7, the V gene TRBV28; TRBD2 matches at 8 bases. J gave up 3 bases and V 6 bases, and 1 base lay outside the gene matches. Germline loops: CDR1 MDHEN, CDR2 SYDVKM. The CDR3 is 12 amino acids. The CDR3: CASRLADYEQYF. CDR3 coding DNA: TGTGCCAGCAGACTAGCGGACTACGAGCAGTACTTC. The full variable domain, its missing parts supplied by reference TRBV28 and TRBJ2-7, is DVKVTQSSRYLVKRTGEKVFLECVQDMDHENMFWYRQDPGLGLRLIYFSYDVKMKEKGDIPEGYSVSREKKERFSLILESASTNQTSMYLCASRLADYEQYFGPGTRLTVT.

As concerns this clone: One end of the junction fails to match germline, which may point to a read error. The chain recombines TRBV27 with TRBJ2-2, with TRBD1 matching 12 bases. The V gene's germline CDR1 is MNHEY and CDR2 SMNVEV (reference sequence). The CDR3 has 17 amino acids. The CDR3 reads CAGSLLGTGGRTGELFF. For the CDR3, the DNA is TGTGCCGGCAGTTTACTTGGGACAGGGGGCCGTACCGGGGAGCTGTTTTTT.

CDR3 DNA: TGTGCCAACTCACGACAGGGACAGCATTCATCCCACGAGCAGTACTTC. This encodes CANSRQGQHSSHEQYF. The V gene is TRBV11-3, the J gene TRBJ2-7; 7 bases are a match to TRBD1. Germline lookup yields CDR1 SGHNT and CDR2 YENEEA. The CDR3 sequence is 16 residues long. With 10 bases clipped from V and 5 bases from J, the junction kept 20 bases outside the gene matches.